This T cell receptor (beta chain) derives from a study of human thymus T cells. Corrective heart surgery yielded resections, and these provided the thymus tissue. All donors were healthy Finnish infants who were undergoing corrective surgery to treat congenital heart defects. Germline V gene lookup returns CDR1 MGHRA and CDR2 YSYEKL. The CDR3 totals 20 residues. Trimming removed 2 bases at V and 4 bases at J, with 29 bases between. Notes on the study in general: V and J gene usage appeared biased in thymic and blood repertoires. The related literature has documented a marked overlap of thymic repertoires among unrelated individuals.

About this clone: Its antigen is currently unknown.

The protocol was immunoSEQ multiplex PCR, while the TCRdb copy is restricted to in-frame clones and leaves out a portion. The sample records approximately 71,000 clones, around 95% being singletons. This TCR derives from a girl under two years old with a congenital heart defect but otherwise immunologically healthy. What was sequenced was thymus tissue. V usage is TRBV4-1 and J usage is TRBJ1-2; D call uncertain. Written as DNA, the CDR3 is TGCGCCAGCAGCCAAAAAAATGCTGAGGAAGGGCGTCGTGTGGGCTATGGCTACACCTTC. Encoded protein: CASSQKNAEEGRRVGYGYTF.